Presented here are 3 T cell receptor beta chains from one specimen sequenced in a study of PD-1 blockade in mismatch repair-deficient tumors. Profiling relied on immunoSEQ multiplex PCR, and the TCRdb table lists in-frame clones only, not all of them. This repertoire shows under 95,000 clones, about four fifths found once; its top ten account for approximately 5.1%. Sequenced here: peripheral blood, sampled 44 weeks after starting pembrolizumab. The receptor set was obtained from an adult with mismatch repair-deficient cancer.

The chain uses TRBV7-2 and TRBJ1-4; TRBD1 might be the D (5 bases). The ends were cut back, 5 bases at V and 2 bases at J, with 9 bases in the middle. The germline CDR1 and CDR2 sequences are SGHTA and FQGNSA. The CDR3 is 14 residues long. CDR3 sequence (DNA): TGTGCCAGCAGCCAAAGGGGCACTAATGAAAAACTGTTTTTT. It encodes CASSQRGTNEKLFF.

The J gene is TRBJ2-3, the V gene TRBV27, with a possible D match to TRBD2 (6 bases). With 2 bases removed from V and 6 bases from J, the gap between germline ends came to 15 bases. This CDR3 spans 15 amino acids. Germline V gene data show CDR1 as MNHEY and CDR2 as SMNVEV (reference sequence). The CDR3 bases are TGTGCCAGCAGTTTAATGGGGCGGGAAGGGGATACGCAGTATTTT. Residues: CASSLMGREGDTQYF.

V gene TRBV5-4 combines with J gene TRBJ1-3, with D perhaps matching TRBD1 (6 bases). The V gene lost 9 bases and the J gene lost 4 bases, with 17 bases spanning the gap. Germline CDR1 SGHNT, CDR2 YYREEE (reference sequence). The CDR3 extends over 14 amino acids. The CDR3 DNA sequence: TGTGCCATTGGGGGGGGCGCGCACGGAAACACCATATATTTT. It specifies CAIGGGAHGNTIYF.